This entry describes one T cell receptor (beta chain). The antigen is undetermined. The data derive from a study of T cell responses to AZD1222 COVID-19 vaccine. Study overall: Combined were second doses at about 4 or about 12 weeks. Findings and limits, study-wide: Nearly half of spike-specific TCRs reportedly target variant regions that are unmutated in the B.1.351 and B.1.1.7 variants. Mostly white British, mostly female donors; authors suggested clonal diversity may be underestimated.

V was clipped by 4 bases and J by 1 base, with 13 bases between them. CDR3 length: 14 residues. The germline gives CDR1 SQVTM, CDR2 ANQGSEA. The data were produced by immunoSEQ multiplex PCR, yet TCRdb's version contains in-frame clones alone and is incomplete. The data contain about 120,000 clones, approximately 86% of them seen just once; the ten biggest clones take up 6.2%. This chain joins TRBV29-1 and TRBJ1-1; a weak D match, TRBD1 (5 bases). Material: peripheral blood, obtained on day 0 of AZD1222 vaccination. This TCR was sampled from an adult in good health. The CDR3 DNA sequence: TGCAGCGTTGTTGGTGACAGACCGAACACTGAAGCTTTCTTT. Protein product: CSVVGDRPNTEAFF.